The 19 T cell receptor beta chains reported below all come from one sample, sequenced in a study of T cell clonality in common variable immunodeficiency. The table came from immunoSEQ multiplex PCR; TCRdb's copy has only in-frame clones and leaves some out. The sample has some 64,000 clones, none seen only once. Sequenced sample: peripheral blood mononuclear cells. These receptors were obtained from a person between 18 and 75 years old in good health.

There are many counts of this clone. The read terminates 3 residues before the CDR3 end, so the remaining end is supplied by the germline J gene. The chain uses TRBV10-3 and TRBJ2-7; D gene unclear. CDR1 and CDR2 from the germline V gene are ENHRY and SYGVKD. The CDR3 extends over 12 amino acids. V lost 3 bases and J lost 2, with 5 bases in between. The CDR3 reads CAISELAYEQYF. The DNA read from the CDR3 is TGTGCCATCAGTGAATTAGCCTACGAG.

This clone has at least ten counts. Coverage ceases 3 residues before the CDR3 finishes, and the germline J gene fills in the end. The chain joins TRBV7-8 to TRBJ1-5; maybe TRBD1 (6 bases). The CDR3 is 12 residues long. Germline CDR1 SGHVS, CDR2 FQNEAQ. V lost 4 bases and J lost 7, with 8 bases in between. CDR3: CASSSRGQPQHF. CDR3 DNA, as far as it was read: TGTGCCAGCAGCTCTAGGGGGCAGCCC.

This clone was recorded at least ten times. The read ends 3 residues before the CDR3 terminus; that terminus is restored from the germline J gene. The chain recombines TRBV7-9 with TRBJ2-5; D remains unclear. V dropped 5 bases and J dropped 4 bases, with 17 bases sitting between them. From germline, CDR1 is SEHNR and CDR2 FQNEAQ (reference sequence). The CDR3 spans 15 residues. CDR3 region: CASSLRAPTVETQYF. The part of the CDR3 DNA that was read is TGTGCCAGCAGCCTACGCGCACCAACGGTAGAGACC.

This clone was counted ten times or more. The read terminates 3 residues ahead of where the CDR3 ends, so the germline J gene completes it. This chain uses TRBV7-3 with TRBJ2-1; 9 positions match TRBD2. The V and J ends lost 1 base and 8 bases, in that order; junction bases with no gene match: 15. The CDR3 is 18 residues long. The V gene's germline CDR1 is SGHTA and CDR2 FQGTGA. Partial CDR3 DNA: TGTGCCAGCAGCTTAAACCCCCCCGTACGCGGGGGGGAGGATGAG. Amino acid sequence: CASSLNPPVRGGEDE. In full, the CDR3 reads CASSLNPPVRGGEDEQFF.

In this sample, this clone turned up many times. The read falls 3 residues short of the CDR3 end, and the missing part is taken from the germline J gene. The chain has TRBV5-1 and TRBJ1-1, with 8 bases fitting TRBD1. The CDR3 loop spans 15 amino acids. CDR1 is SGHRS, CDR2 YFSETQ, per germline. The trim removed 0 bases at V and 4 bases at J, leaving 5 bases unmatched. Incomplete CDR3 DNA: TGCGCCAGCAGCTTGGTTCAGGGGGCGGGCACTGAA. Protein product: CASSLVQGAGTE. From start to end, the CDR3 is CASSLVQGAGTEAFF.

At least ten counts were recorded for this clone. The read finishes 3 residues shy of the CDR3 end, and the germline J gene is used to complete it. The genes are TRBV28 and TRBJ1-5, with a weak D call TRBD1 (5 bases). CDR3 length equals 13 residues. Per the germline V gene, CDR1 is MDHEN and CDR2 is SYDVKM. V was pared by 6 bases and J by 2 bases, with 8 bases between. The CDR3: CASRPTGNQPQHF. The DNA read from the CDR3 is TGTGCCAGCAGACCGACAGGCAATCAGCCC.

The sample holds many counts of this clone. The read terminates 3 residues ahead of where the CDR3 ends, so the germline J gene completes it. The chain has TRBV12-3 or TRBV12-4 and TRBJ2-1, with D possibly TRBD2 on 6 matching bases. Trimming stripped 3 bases from V and 7 bases from J, with 10 bases between. The CDR3 contains 13 residues. The DNA read from the CDR3 is TGTGCCAGCAGTTTCGGGGGTCGAAATGAG. It specifies CASSFGGRNE. The full CDR3 is CASSFGGRNEQFF.

This clone was counted at least ten times. The CDR3 is cut off 3 residues early in the read; its end comes from the germline J gene. The J gene is TRBJ2-1, the V gene TRBV12-3 or TRBV12-4, with 8 bases matching TRBD2. The CDR3 is 15 amino acids. V trimming: 1 base; J trimming: 4 bases; junction bases outside the gene matches: 3. CDR3 DNA, as far as it was read: TGTGCCAGCAGTTTAGAGACTAGCGTTTACAATGAG. The encoded protein is CASSLETSVYNE. The full-length CDR3 reads as CASSLETSVYNEQFF.

This clone was counted ten times or more. The read terminates 3 residues before the CDR3 end, so the remaining end is supplied by the germline J gene. This chain connects TRBV3-1 (or the pseudogene TRBV3-2) to TRBJ2-7; no definite D call. The ends were cut back, 1 base at V and 2 bases at J, with 15 bases in the middle. The CDR3 consists of 16 residues. The V gene's germline CDR1 is LGHDT and CDR2 YNNKEL (reference sequence). CDR3 sequence: CASSQGVTTLTYEQYF. Incomplete CDR3 DNA: TGTGCCAGCAGCCAAGGCGTGACAACCCTAACCTACGAG.

This clone was seen repeatedly, ten times or more. The read gets to within 3 residues of the CDR3 end, and the germline J gene fills in the rest. This sequence joins TRBV6-2 or TRBV6-3 and TRBJ1-6; 8 bases are a match to TRBD1. J was trimmed by 10 bases and V by 7 bases; bases with no gene match: 6. This CDR3 spans 13 amino acids. Germline-derived CDR1 and CDR2 are MNHEY and SVGEGT. CDR3 protein: CASNRQGTSPLHF. CDR3 DNA (partial): TGTGCCAGCAATCGACAGGGGACCTCACCC.

The table lists this clone with many counts. The read finishes 3 residues shy of the CDR3 end, and the germline J gene is used to complete it. The chain carries TRBV19 and TRBJ2-7, with 11 bases aligning to TRBD1. The CDR3 spans 15 residues. With 3 bases clipped from V and 4 bases from J, the junction kept 5 bases outside the gene matches. Germline assignment: CDR1 LNHDA and CDR2 SQIVND (reference sequence). CDR3 residues: CASSIGQGALYEQYF. The part of the CDR3 DNA that was read is TGTGCCAGTAGTATCGGACAGGGGGCCTTATACGAG.

This clone has at least ten counts. The DNA ends 3 residues before the CDR3 does, and the rest of the CDR3 is filled in from the germline J gene. V gene TRBV30 combines with J gene TRBJ2-7; D gene ambiguous. Germline CDR1 GTSNPN, CDR2 SVGIG (reference sequence). V lost 2 bases to trimming and J lost 6 bases, with 14 bases between them. The CDR3 has 13 amino acids. CDR3 DNA (partial): TGTGCCTGGAGTCATCCGACTCGGTTCGAG. Protein: CAWSHPTRFE. The CDR3, in full, reads CAWSHPTRFEQYF.

The table lists this clone with many counts. The CDR3 end is not reached by the read, which stops 3 residues before it; the germline J gene fills it in. The chain carries TRBV20-1 and TRBJ2-7; D is ambiguous. Deletions cut 5 bases from V and 0 bases from J, with 11 bases between. Germline V gene sequence: CDR1 DFQATT, CDR2 SNEGSKA (reference sequence). This CDR3 contains 13 residues. CDR3 DNA (partial): TGCAGTGCTTACTTAAATAGCTCCTACGAG. It translates to CSAYLNSSYE. The full CDR3 protein is CSAYLNSSYEQYF.

There are many counts of this clone. The CDR3 end is not reached by the read, which stops 3 residues before it; the germline J gene fills it in. The chain has TRBV19 and TRBJ2-3; 8 positions agree with TRBD2. Germline lookup yields CDR1 LNHDA and CDR2 SQIVND (reference sequence). The CDR3 spans 14 residues. Unmatched junction bases numbered 9, after V lost 7 bases and J lost 6 bases. The CDR3 here is CASTTGGPLDTQYF. The sequenced CDR3 bases are TGTGCCAGTACCACGGGGGGGCCTCTGGATACG.

A note on this clone: The CDR3 goes on 3 residues after the read ends, and that part is filled in from the germline J gene. The chain links TRBV2 to TRBJ2-1; a possible D gene is TRBD1 (6 bases). CDR1 SNHLY and CDR2 FYNNEI come from the germline V gene. This CDR3 comprises 13 residues. Trimming removed 2 bases at V and 6 bases at J, with 8 bases between. The CDR3 DNA, read in part, is TGTGCCAGCAGTGAATGGACAGCCAATGAG. Protein sequence: CASSEWTANE. The CDR3, in full, reads CASSEWTANEQFF.

Many counts were recorded for this clone. The DNA read from the CDR3 is TGTGCCAGCAGCTTAAAGGGGGAAAAA. This translates into CASSLKGEK. In full, the CDR3 reads CASSLKGEKLFF. The chain combines TRBV7-9 with TRBJ1-4, with D perhaps TRBD1 (5 bases). The sequenced fragment ends 3 residues before the CDR3 boundary, so the rest is inferred from the germline J gene. Trimming took 2 bases from V and 8 from J, leaving 6 bases between them. Germline V gene sequence: CDR1 SEHNR, CDR2 FQNEAQ (reference sequence). This CDR3 comprises 12 residues.

This clone showed up many times. The read halts 3 residues ahead of the CDR3 end, with the missing end drawn from the germline J gene. This rearrangement joins TRBV10-3 to TRBJ2-1, with 7 bases lining up with TRBD2. Germline V gene lookup returns CDR1 ENHRY and CDR2 SYGVKD. CDR3 length: 17 residues. The junction had 6 bases not matched to a gene; V was cut back by 1 base and J by 0 bases. The part of the CDR3 DNA that was read is TGTGCCATCAGTGAGTGGGCGGGGGAGAGCTCCTACAATGAG. Protein product: CAISEWAGESSYNE. The CDR3 as a whole reads CAISEWAGESSYNEQFF.

Ten or more counts support this clone. The sequenced fragment ends 3 residues before the CDR3 boundary, so the rest is inferred from the germline J gene. V gene TRBV18 combines with J gene TRBJ1-3, with D tentatively TRBD1 (6 bases). Looked up from germline, CDR1 is KGHSH and CDR2 is LQKENI. V lost 2 bases, J lost 0 bases, and 14 bases lay in between. The CDR3 spans 17 residues. CDR3 residues: CASSPTGGPSSGNTIYF. Incomplete CDR3 DNA: TGTGCCAGCTCACCAACGGGGGGCCCAAGCTCTGGAAACACC.

This clone was seen at least ten times. Read coverage stops 3 residues before the CDR3 terminus; the germline J gene supplies the remainder. This rearrangement joins TRBV30 to TRBJ1-3, with D possibly matching TRBD1 (5 bases). Deletions cut 5 bases from V and 6 bases from J, with 11 bases between. CDR1 is GTSNPN, CDR2 SVGIG, per germline (reference sequence). CDR3 length equals 12 residues. The CDR3 reads CAWGRGLNTIYF. The DNA read from the CDR3 is TGTGCCTGGGGACGGGGGTTAAACACC.